This T cell receptor (beta chain) originates from a study of monozygotic twins with inflammatory bowel disease. With the 5' RACE reads reprocessed, TCRdb shows one record per CDR3 protein and no DNA. The specimen's table records some 200,000 distinct CDR3 sequences. Germline V lookup: CDR1 MDHEN, CDR2 SYDVKM. The CDR3 is 14 amino acids. The V call is TRBV28, the J call TRBJ1-1; the D call from TCRdb, TRBD1, cannot be confirmed without DNA. The receptor comes from a human donor with ulcerative colitis or Crohn's disease, or a healthy co-twin of an affected twin (not recorded which). The sequenced material came from blood. CDR3 amino acids: CASSRQGLGTEAFF.